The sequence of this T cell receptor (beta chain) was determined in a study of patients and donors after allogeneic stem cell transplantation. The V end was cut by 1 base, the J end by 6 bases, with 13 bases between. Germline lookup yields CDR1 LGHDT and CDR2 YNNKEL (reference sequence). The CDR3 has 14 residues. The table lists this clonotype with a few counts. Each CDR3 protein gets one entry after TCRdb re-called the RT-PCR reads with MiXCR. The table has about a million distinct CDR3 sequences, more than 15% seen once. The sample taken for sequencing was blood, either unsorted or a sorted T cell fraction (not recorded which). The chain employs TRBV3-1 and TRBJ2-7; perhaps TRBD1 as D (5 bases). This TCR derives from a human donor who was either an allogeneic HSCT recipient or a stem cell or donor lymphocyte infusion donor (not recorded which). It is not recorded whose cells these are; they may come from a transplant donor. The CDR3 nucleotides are TGTGCCAGCAGCCAAGTAACCCTAAGGGGCGAGCAGTACTTC. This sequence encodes CASSQVTLRGEQYF.